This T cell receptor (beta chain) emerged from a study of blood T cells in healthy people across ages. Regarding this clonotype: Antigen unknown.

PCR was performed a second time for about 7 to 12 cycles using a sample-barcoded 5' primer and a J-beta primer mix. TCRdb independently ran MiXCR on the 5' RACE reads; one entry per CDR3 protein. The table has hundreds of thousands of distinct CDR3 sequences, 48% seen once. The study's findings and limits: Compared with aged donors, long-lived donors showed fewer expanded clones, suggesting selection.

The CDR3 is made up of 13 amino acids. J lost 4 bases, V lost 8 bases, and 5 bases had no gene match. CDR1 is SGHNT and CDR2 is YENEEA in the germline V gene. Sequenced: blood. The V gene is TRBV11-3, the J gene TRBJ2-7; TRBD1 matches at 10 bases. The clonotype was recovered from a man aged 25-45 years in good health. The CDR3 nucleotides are TGTGCCAGCTCTAAGGGACAGGGGTACGAGCAGTACTTC. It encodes CASSKGQGYEQYF. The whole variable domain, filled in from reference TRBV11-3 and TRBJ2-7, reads EAGVVQSPRYKIIEKKQPVAFWCNPISGHNTLYWYLQNLGQGPELLIRYENEEAVDDSQLPKDRFSAERLKGVDSTLKIQPAELGDSAVYLCASSKGQGYEQYFGPGTRLTVT.